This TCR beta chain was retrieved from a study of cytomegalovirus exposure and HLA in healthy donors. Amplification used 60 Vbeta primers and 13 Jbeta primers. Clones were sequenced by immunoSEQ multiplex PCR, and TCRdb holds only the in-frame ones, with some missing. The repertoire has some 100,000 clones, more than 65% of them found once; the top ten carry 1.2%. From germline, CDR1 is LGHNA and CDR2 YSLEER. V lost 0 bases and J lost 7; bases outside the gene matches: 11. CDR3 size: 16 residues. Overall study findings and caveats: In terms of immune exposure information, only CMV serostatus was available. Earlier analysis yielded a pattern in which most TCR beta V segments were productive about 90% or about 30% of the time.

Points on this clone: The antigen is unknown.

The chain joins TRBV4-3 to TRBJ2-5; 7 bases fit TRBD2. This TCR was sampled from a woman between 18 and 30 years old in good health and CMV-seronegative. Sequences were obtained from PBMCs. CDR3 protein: CASSQDWGGIAWTQYF. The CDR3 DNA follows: TGCGCCAGCAGCCAAGATTGGGGGGGGATTGCTTGGACCCAGTACTTC.